This is a list of T cell receptor beta chains from one sample in a study of human T cells and chemical hapten exposure. A single record per CDR3 protein comes from TCRdb applying MiXCR to the RACE reads. The sample lists just under 65,000 distinct CDR3 sequences, 8% to 13% occurring once. The sequences come from whole blood, collected in connection with sensitization to the hapten diphenylcyclopropenone (DPC). The source of these receptors is a woman aged 30 to 39 with alopecia areata. Some clones in this sample may be carry-over from other donors' samples. The conserved cysteine and the conserved F or W are not part of the CDR3 here.

v_gene: TRBV6-2/TRBV6-3
j_gene: TRBJ2-7
CDR3aa: ASSTFYEQY

v_gene: TRBV7-2
j_gene: TRBJ2-3
CDR3aa: ASSSQTGVDTQY

v_gene: TRBV7-9
j_gene: TRBJ1-6
CDR3aa: ASSLNGLGGSPLH

v_gene: TRBV13
j_gene: TRBJ1-1
CDR3aa: ASRYRQMGFGTEAF

v_gene: TRBV6-5
j_gene: TRBJ1-6
CDR3aa: ASRWFYNSPLH

v_gene: TRBV6-2/TRBV6-3
j_gene: TRBJ2-1
CDR3aa: ASSSSGSSYNEQF

v_gene: TRBV7-2
j_gene: TRBJ1-1
CDR3aa: ASSLPGQRAF

v_gene: TRBV7-3
j_gene: TRBJ1-3
CDR3aa: ASSPDRGDTIY

v_gene: TRBV2
j_gene: TRBJ1-5
CDR3aa: ASSEDRGYQPQH

v_gene: TRBV6-5
j_gene: TRBJ1-2
CDR3aa: ASRNRVEDGYT

v_gene: TRBV20-1
j_gene: TRBJ2-3
CDR3aa: SAWEAGAGTQY

v_gene: TRBV12-5
j_gene: TRBJ2-7
CDR3aa: ASGLSSIPDHRRRIGEQY

v_gene: TRBV7-3
j_gene: TRBJ2-2
CDR3aa: ASSLSSSWVPGELF

v_gene: TRBV15
j_gene: TRBJ2-2
CDR3aa: ATSRDLSGRSTGELF

v_gene: TRBV29-1
j_gene: TRBJ2-2
CDR3aa: GAGGVPGELF

v_gene: TRBV28
j_gene: TRBJ2-2
CDR3aa: ASSFSPYSNTGELF

v_gene: TRBV28
j_gene: TRBJ1-5
CDR3aa: ASSLLSLLSNQPQH

v_gene: TRBV4-1
j_gene: TRBJ2-1
CDR3aa: ASSQDYWGTINEQF

v_gene: TRBV29-1
j_gene: TRBJ2-7
CDR3aa: SVEPGSRGEQY

v_gene: TRBV5-1
j_gene: TRBJ2-3
CDR3aa: ASSPGQGFGDTQY

v_gene: TRBV27
j_gene: TRBJ2-5
CDR3aa: ASRLSRYQETQY

v_gene: TRBV7-9
j_gene: TRBJ2-5
CDR3aa: ASSLLGFQETQY

v_gene: TRBV3-1
j_gene: TRBJ2-2
CDR3aa: ASSQQSRDRVWAGELF

v_gene: TRBV18
j_gene: TRBJ1-2
CDR3aa: TSSPANYGYT

v_gene: TRBV20-1
j_gene: TRBJ2-3
CDR3aa: SARSQFTDTQY

v_gene: TRBV9
j_gene: TRBJ2-2
CDR3aa: ASSLTGELF

v_gene: TRBV12-3/TRBV12-4
j_gene: TRBJ1-2
CDR3aa: ASSLGGGGDYGYT

v_gene: TRBV5-5
j_gene: TRBJ1-1
CDR3aa: ASSLGQAGNTEAF

v_gene: TRBV9
j_gene: TRBJ2-1
CDR3aa: ASSVDPLAGVRNEQF

v_gene: TRBV6-2/TRBV6-3
j_gene: TRBJ2-3
CDR3aa: ASSYSIRTSGMRTDTQY

v_gene: TRBV5-1
j_gene: TRBJ2-1
CDR3aa: ASSPGRTGVDF

v_gene: TRBV7-9
j_gene: TRBJ1-1
CDR3aa: ASSPTGVEAF

v_gene: TRBV10-3
j_gene: TRBJ2-3
CDR3aa: AISPGQYTDTQY

v_gene: TRBV30
j_gene: TRBJ2-1
CDR3aa: AWSDRGNEQF

v_gene: TRBV20-1
j_gene: TRBJ2-1
CDR3aa: SASGPQQF

v_gene: TRBV7-3
j_gene: TRBJ2-1
CDR3aa: ASSQTHSSYNEQF

v_gene: TRBV20-1
j_gene: TRBJ1-3
CDR3aa: SASLGLSGNTIY

v_gene: TRBV20-1
j_gene: TRBJ2-3
CDR3aa: SASKGQGNTDTQY

v_gene: TRBV2
j_gene: TRBJ2-1
CDR3aa: ASSEAPGPLQF

v_gene: TRBV2
j_gene: TRBJ1-1
CDR3aa: ASRGFSVAF